A single sample gave rise to the 21 T cell receptor beta chains below, sequenced in a study of blood T cell repertoires in COVID-19 (dated by TCRdb to 2018 to 2021). Library method: the immunoSEQ multiplex PCR assay. TCRdb mirrors the immuneACCESS table, restricted to in-frame sequences. Some clones are absent from its copies; in checked studies, under half trace to an unresolved V gene, and the reason for the others is unknown. Within this sample are roughly 57,000 clones, with about 77% of them counted one time only. The ten largest clonotypes hold around 42% of the sample. The sample comprised peripheral blood. The receptors were gathered from a man aged 65 to 79 with active or convalescent COVID-19.

This clone was detected only once. The J gene is TRBJ2-1, the V gene TRBV4-1, with 10 bases matching TRBD2. Per germline, CDR1 MGHRA and CDR2 YSYEKL. With V trimmed by 2 bases and J by 7 bases, 11 bases remained unmatched. This CDR3 has 17 residues. The CDR3 region has the DNA TGCGCCAGCAGCCAACCACTTAGGGCTAGCGGGAGAAATGAGCAGTTCTTC. It codes for CASSQPLRASGRNEQFF.

This clone was detected a few times. J is TRBJ1-1 and V is TRBV29-1; no clear D. The CDR3 is 13 residues long. The germline gives CDR1 SQVTM, CDR2 ANQGSEA. Trimming took 3 bases from V and 2 from J, leaving 10 bases between them. The CDR3 DNA follows: TGCAGCGTTGACCCCAGGACTAACACTGAAGCTTTCTTT. Translating gives CSVDPRTNTEAFF.

This clone has more than one count but fewer than ten. The chain has TRBV4-2 and TRBJ1-4; no reliable D call. V lost 4 bases and J 7 bases, leaving 13 bases between the germline ends. Germline-derived CDR1 and CDR2 are LGHNA and YNFKEQ. The CDR3 length is 14 residues. This chain's CDR3 is CASSRRAQGEKLFF. CDR3 sequence (DNA): TGTGCCAGCAGCCGGCGGGCTCAAGGTGAAAAACTGTTTTTT.

V and J are TRBV3-1 (or the pseudogene TRBV3-2) and TRBJ2-3; 12 bases align to TRBD1. The CDR3 is 15 amino acids. V lost 3 bases and J lost 5; bases outside the gene matches: 3. Germline V gene sequence: CDR1 LGHDT, CDR2 YNNKEL (reference sequence). DNA of the CDR3: TGTGCCAGCAGCCAGGGACAGGGGGCTATAGATACGCAGTATTTT. This sequence encodes CASSQGQGAIDTQYF.

This clone was counted a few times. The rearrangement links TRBV5-1 to TRBJ1-1, with TRBD1 matching over 8 bases. Trimming took 0 bases from V and 6 from J; bases not matched to a gene: 4. The CDR3 has 14 residues. Germline assignment: CDR1 SGHRS and CDR2 YFSETQ. Here the CDR3 reads CASSLGQGFSEAFF. The CDR3 DNA reads as TGCGCCAGCAGCTTGGGACAGGGGTTCTCTGAAGCTTTCTTT.

V is TRBV7-2 and J is TRBJ2-1, with TRBD2 identical over 12 bases. After removal of 5 bases from V and 7 bases from J, the junction contained 6 bases not matched to a gene. CDR3 length equals 15 residues. CDR1 is SGHTA, CDR2 FQGNSA, per germline. The CDR3 region has the DNA TGTGCCAGCAGCACCGGACTAGCGGGACGAAATGAGCAGTTCTTC. Translated, it gives CASSTGLAGRNEQFF.

The chain recombines TRBV6-5 with TRBJ2-3, with 9 bases lining up with TRBD1. V trimming: 5 bases; J trimming: 6 bases; junction bases outside the gene matches: 3. From germline, CDR1 is MNHEY and CDR2 SVGAGI. The CDR3 has 13 amino acids. CDR3 bases: TGTGCCAGCAGTCCGACAGGGGGGGATACGCAGTATTTT. It translates to CASSPTGGDTQYF.

The rearrangement uses TRBV7-2 and TRBJ1-2; TRBD1 might be the D (5 bases). Trimming took 1 base from V and 4 from J, leaving 13 bases between them. CDR3 size: 15 residues. Germline CDR1 SGHTA, CDR2 FQGNSA. Here the CDR3 DNA reads TGTGCCAGCAGCTTAGGAGTGGGGGACTTCTATGGCTACACCTTC. It encodes CASSLGVGDFYGYTF. The entire variable domain, with the rest obtained from reference TRBV7-2 and TRBJ1-2, is as follows: GAGVSQSPSNKVTEKGKDVELRCDPISGHTALYWYRQSLGQGLEFLIYFQGNSAPDKSGLPSDRFSAERTGGSVSTLTIQRTQQEDSAVYLCASSLGVGDFYGYTFGSGTRLTVV.

The chain uses TRBV7-9 and TRBJ1-6; perhaps TRBD1 as D (5 bases). Trimming took off 4 bases at V and 14 bases at J, with 21 bases between the two ends. CDR3 length: 15 amino acids. Germline CDR1 SEHNR, CDR2 FQNEAQ (reference sequence). CDR3 loop: CASSSQGSLKWTLHF. CDR3 DNA: TGTGCCAGCAGCTCGCAGGGTTCTCTAAAGTGGACCCTCCACTTT.

This clone was observed once. The V call is TRBV4-2, the J call TRBJ2-3, with a weak D call TRBD2 (6 bases). The CDR3 sequence is 16 residues long. Germline V gives CDR1 LGHNA, CDR2 YNFKEQ. The V end lost 5 bases, the J end lost 5 bases, and 20 bases lay between the germline ends. CDR3: CASSFASEMYGDTQYF. The CDR3 nucleotides are TGTGCCAGCAGCTTCGCTAGCGAGATGTATGGAGATACGCAGTATTTT.

This chain joins TRBV11-2 and TRBJ2-1; TRBD2 matches at 8 bases. Germline V CDR1 and CDR2: SGHAT, FQNNGV. Losses at the gene ends were 5 bases for V and 3 bases for J; bases not matched to a gene: 3. This CDR3 is 14 amino acids long. CDR3 DNA sequence: TGTGCCAGCAGCCCGGGGGGGATCTACAATGAGCAGTTCTTC. It specifies CASSPGGIYNEQFF. Full variable domain (remainder filled in from reference TRBV11-2 and TRBJ2-1): EAGVAQSPRYKIIEKRQSVAFWCNPISGHATLYWYQQILGQGPKLLIQFQNNGVVDDSQLPKDRFSAERLKGVDSTLKIQPAKLEDSAVYLCASSPGGIYNEQFFGPGTRLTVL.

This clone has only a few counts. The rearrangement uses TRBV5-1 and TRBJ1-1; TRBD1 matches 7 bases. The germline V gene encodes CDR1 SGHRS and CDR2 YFSETQ. The V gene end was trimmed by 4 bases and the J gene end by 5 bases; junction bases not matched to a gene: 11. The CDR3 is 15 residues long. This CDR3 is CASSPTTGQGTEAFF. The CDR3 DNA reads as TGCGCCAGCAGCCCTACGACAGGGCAGGGTACTGAAGCTTTCTTT. The variable domain in full, with the rest retrieved from reference TRBV5-1 and TRBJ1-1, is KAGVTQTPRYLIKTRGQQVTLSCSPISGHRSVSWYQQTPGQGLQFLFEYFSETQRNKGNFPGRFSGRQFSNSRSEMNVSTLELGDSALYLCASSPTTGQGTEAFFGQGTRLTVV.

The genes are TRBV27 and TRBJ1-1; tentatively, D is TRBD1 (6 bases). Deletions cut 2 bases from V and 3 bases from J, with 10 bases between. The CDR3 consists of 14 residues. Germline CDR1 MNHEY, CDR2 SMNVEV (reference sequence). CDR3 sequence reads: CASSLNRVDTEAFF. The DNA of the CDR3 is TGTGCCAGCAGTTTAAACAGGGTCGACACTGAAGCTTTCTTT.

The chain uses TRBV19 and TRBJ1-4; TRBD1 agrees at 8 bases. The CDR3 extends over 13 amino acids. Trimming removed 4 bases from V and 8 bases from J; junction bases left unmatched: 3. Germline V gene sequence: CDR1 LNHDA, CDR2 SQIVND (reference sequence). The CDR3 loop is CASSTGTGEKLFF. In DNA, the CDR3 is TGTGCCAGTAGTACCGGGACAGGCGAAAAACTGTTTTTT.

The V call is TRBV7-2, the J call TRBJ2-3, with 7 bases that match TRBD2. With 5 bases clipped from V and 4 bases from J, the junction kept 9 bases outside the gene matches. The CDR3 sequence is 15 residues long. Germline CDR1 SGHTA, CDR2 FQGNSA. The CDR3: CASSGAAGRADTQYF. The CDR3 DNA follows: TGTGCCAGCAGCGGAGCCGCGGGGAGGGCAGATACGCAGTATTTT.

This clone was observed a few times. The gene calls are TRBV5-4 and TRBJ1-3; 9 bases match TRBD1. Germline assignment: CDR1 SGHNT and CDR2 YYREEE (reference sequence). V shed 6 bases and J 0 bases; nucleotides not matched to a gene: 7. The CDR3 length is 16 residues. CDR3 residues: CASTPGQGFSGNTIYF. DNA for the CDR3: TGTGCCAGCACCCCGGGACAGGGTTTCTCTGGAAACACCATATATTTT.

This clone appeared a few times. The chain is built from TRBV30 and TRBJ1-6; TRBD1 matches at 11 bases. The CDR3 spans 15 residues. V shed 4 bases, J shed 10 bases, and the junction held 9 bases outside the gene matches. Per germline, CDR1 GTSNPN and CDR2 SVGIG (reference sequence). The CDR3 DNA follows: TGTGCCTGGAACCAGGACAGGGGGCGTGGGTCACCCCTCCACTTT. This sequence encodes CAWNQDRGRGSPLHF.

This rearrangement joins TRBV19 to TRBJ1-5; D uncertain. The CDR3 sequence is 14 residues long. V was pared by 4 bases and J by 4 bases, with 11 bases between. CDR1 is LNHDA, CDR2 SQIVND, per germline (reference sequence). The CDR3 here is CASSSGDGNQPQHF. The CDR3 DNA reads as TGTGCCAGTAGTAGCGGGGATGGGAATCAGCCCCAGCATTTT.

A single count supports this clone. The chain is built from TRBV7-2 and TRBJ2-1; 12 bases line up with TRBD2. Germline CDR1 reads SGHTA; CDR2 reads FQGNSA. V was clipped by 5 bases and J by 4 bases; unmatched bases: 3. This CDR3 contains 15 residues. As DNA, the CDR3 is TGTGCCAGCAGCCCTAGCGGGGGGGAGTACAATGAGCAGTTCTTC. Translated, it gives CASSPSGGEYNEQFF.

This clone was observed a handful of times. V usage is TRBV7-2 and J usage is TRBJ1-2; a weak D match, TRBD1 (6 bases). The germline V gene has CDR1 SGHTA and CDR2 FQGNSA. The CDR3 sequence is 14 residues long. Deletions cut 7 bases from V and 2 bases from J, with 14 bases between. The CDR3 here is CASTSTGSNYGYTF. The CDR3 nucleotides are TGTGCCAGCACCTCGACAGGTTCAAACTATGGCTACACCTTC.

The rearrangement joins TRBV4-2 to TRBJ1-4, with 7 positions matching TRBD1. From germline, CDR1 is LGHNA and CDR2 YNFKEQ. This CDR3 has 15 residues. Losses at the gene ends were 1 base for V and 6 bases for J; bases not matched to a gene: 5. This chain's CDR3 is CASSQGQGNHEKLFF. CDR3 nucleotide sequence: TGTGCCAGCAGCCAAGGACAGGGTAATCATGAAAAACTGTTTTTT.